A single sample is the source of the 3 T cell receptor beta chains below, sequenced in a study of T cell responses to AZD1222 COVID-19 vaccine. Measured with immunoSEQ multiplex PCR; TCRdb has only the in-frame clones, and not every one. The sample consists of 110,000 to 150,000 clones, approximately 90% of them appearing once. The sequencing here drew on peripheral blood, taken on day 0 of AZD1222 vaccination. These receptors all come from an adult in good health.

The V call is TRBV28, the J call TRBJ1-2, with unresolved D. The CDR3 consists of 15 residues. Trimming shortened V by 7 bases and J by 2 bases, and 17 bases separated the two germline ends. Germline V gives CDR1 MDHEN, CDR2 SYDVKM. The CDR3 protein is CASTPPGGTNYGYTF. The CDR3 region has the DNA TGTGCCAGCACCCCTCCAGGCGGAACGAACTATGGCTACACCTTC.

The chain links TRBV12-5 to TRBJ1-6, with TRBD1 identical over 7 bases. The V and J ends lost 6 bases and 1 base, in that order; junction bases with no gene match: 6. Germline values: CDR1 LGHNT, CDR2 FRNRAP. This CDR3 has 16 residues. The CDR3 region has the DNA TGTGCTAGTGGACCGGGCAGGGGGTCCTATAATTCACCCCTCCACTTT. This codes for CASGPGRGSYNSPLHF.

The V gene is TRBV18, the J gene TRBJ1-2; 8 bases line up with TRBD1. CDR3 size: 15 residues. V lost 3 bases to trimming and J lost 2 bases; unmatched junction nucleotides: 5. Germline values: CDR1 KGHSH, CDR2 LQKENI. The CDR3 loop is CASSPIRTGNYGYTF. The CDR3 region has the DNA TGTGCCAGCTCACCCATTCGGACAGGGAACTATGGCTACACCTTC.